Listed here is a single T cell receptor beta chain. Its antigen is undetermined. V dropped 7 bases and J dropped 5; count of bases not matched to a gene: 4. Per germline, CDR1 SNHLY and CDR2 FYNNEI. The CDR3 covers 14 residues. As to time point: week 23, last vaccination. Topical imiquimod was applied with each vaccine dose, which held 300 ug of mutant IDH1 20-mer peptide. The data were taken from a study of a mutant IDH1 vaccine in newly diagnosed glioma. Measured with immunoSEQ multiplex PCR; TCRdb has only the in-frame clones, and not every one. The sample contains about 54,000 clones, approximately 80% of which appear only once.

Sequencing was performed on PBMCs, taken from a glioma patient whose treatment included an IDH1 peptide vaccine. The chain is built from TRBV2 and TRBJ2-2; 10 bases map to TRBD1. This TCR was sampled from a man aged 35 to 55 with glioma. The CDR3 loop is CASTGQGVTGELFF. The CDR3 DNA reads as TGTGCCAGCACCGGACAGGGGGTAACCGGGGAGCTGTTTTTT.